One T cell receptor beta chain is described in this entry. The antigen is not known. The sample comes from a study of cytomegalovirus exposure and HLA in healthy donors. Study details: The roughly 120 validation repertoires were reported in a later analysis to have been generated on the same platform as the approximately 600 first-cohort repertoires.

Points from the study as a whole: Three chains linked to CMV were shown in vitro to be specific for CMV antigens. Altogether, more than 150 TCR beta chains were recorded as cytomegalovirus-associated.

Clones were sequenced by immunoSEQ multiplex PCR, and TCRdb holds only the in-frame ones, with some missing. The repertoire holds about 49,000 clones, around 94% seen once, with 1.4% in the top ten. The CDR3 is made up of 13 amino acids. Deletions cut 5 bases from V and 4 bases from J, with 10 bases between. The germline gives CDR1 LNHDA, CDR2 SQIVND (reference sequence). Input material: PBMCs. The chain employs TRBV19 and TRBJ2-3; a weak D match, TRBD2 (5 bases). This TCR came from a young man in good health and CMV-seronegative. CDR3 region: CASSREGADTQYF. For the CDR3, the DNA is TGTGCCAGTAGTCGTGAGGGAGCAGATACGCAGTATTTT.